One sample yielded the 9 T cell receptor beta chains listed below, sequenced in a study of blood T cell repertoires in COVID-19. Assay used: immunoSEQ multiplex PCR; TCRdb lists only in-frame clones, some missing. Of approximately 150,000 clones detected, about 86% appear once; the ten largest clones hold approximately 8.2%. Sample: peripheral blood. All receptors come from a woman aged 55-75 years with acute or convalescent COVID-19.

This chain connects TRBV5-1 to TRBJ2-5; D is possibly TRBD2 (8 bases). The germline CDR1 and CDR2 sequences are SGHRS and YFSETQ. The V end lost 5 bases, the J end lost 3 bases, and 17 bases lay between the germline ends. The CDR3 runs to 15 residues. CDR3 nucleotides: TGCGCCAGCAGTCCGGGGGGGACAGTAAAAGAGACCCAGTACTTC. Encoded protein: CASSPGGTVKETQYF.

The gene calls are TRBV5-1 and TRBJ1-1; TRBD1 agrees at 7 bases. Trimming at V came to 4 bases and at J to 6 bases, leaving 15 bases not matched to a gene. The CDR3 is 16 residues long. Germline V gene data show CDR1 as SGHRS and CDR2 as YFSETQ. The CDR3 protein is CASSPLGGGGISEAFF. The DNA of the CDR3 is TGCGCCAGCAGCCCCCTCGGAGGGGGCGGCATCTCTGAAGCTTTCTTT.

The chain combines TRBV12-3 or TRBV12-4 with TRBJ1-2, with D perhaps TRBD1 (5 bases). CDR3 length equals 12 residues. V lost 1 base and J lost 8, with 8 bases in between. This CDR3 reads CASSLGGAGYTF. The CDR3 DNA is TGTGCCAGCAGTTTAGGCGGGGCAGGCTACACCTTC.

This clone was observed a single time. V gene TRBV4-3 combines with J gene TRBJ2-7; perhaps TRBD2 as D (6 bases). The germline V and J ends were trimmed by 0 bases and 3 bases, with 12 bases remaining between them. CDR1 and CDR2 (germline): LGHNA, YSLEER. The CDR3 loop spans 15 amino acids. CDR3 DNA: TGCGCCAGCAGCCAAGATATGGGGGGACGCTACGAGCAGTACTTC. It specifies CASSQDMGGRYEQYF.

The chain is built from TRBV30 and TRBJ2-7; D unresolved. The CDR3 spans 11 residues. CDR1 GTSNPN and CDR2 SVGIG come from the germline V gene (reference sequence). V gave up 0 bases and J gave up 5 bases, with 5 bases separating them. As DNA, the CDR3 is TGTGCCTGGAGTGTTAAGCACGAGCAGTACTTC. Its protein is CAWSVKHEQYF.

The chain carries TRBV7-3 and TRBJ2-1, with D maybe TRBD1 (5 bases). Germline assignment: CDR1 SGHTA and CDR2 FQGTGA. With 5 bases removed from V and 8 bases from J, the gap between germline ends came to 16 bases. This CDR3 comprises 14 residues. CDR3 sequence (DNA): TGTGCCAGCAGCCCTGGGGCAAGGGGCCATGAGCAGTTCTTC. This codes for CASSPGARGHEQFF.

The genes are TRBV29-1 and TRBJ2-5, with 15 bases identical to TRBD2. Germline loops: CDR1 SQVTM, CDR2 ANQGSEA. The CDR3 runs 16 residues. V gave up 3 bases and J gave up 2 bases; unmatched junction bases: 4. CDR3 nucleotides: TGCAGCGTTGAGGGGACTAGCGGGGGGCCTCAAGAGACCCAGTACTTC. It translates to CSVEGTSGGPQETQYF. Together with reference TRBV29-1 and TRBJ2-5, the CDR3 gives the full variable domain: SAVISQKPSRDICQRGTSLTIQCQVDSQVTMMFWYRQQPGQSLTLIATANQGSEATYESGFVIDKFPISRPNLTFSTLTVSNMSPEDSSIYLCSVEGTSGGPQETQYFGPGTRLLVL.

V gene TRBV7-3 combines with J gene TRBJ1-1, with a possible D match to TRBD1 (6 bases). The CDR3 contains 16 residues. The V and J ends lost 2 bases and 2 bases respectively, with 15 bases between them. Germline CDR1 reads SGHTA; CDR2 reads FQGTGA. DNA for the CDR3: TGTGCCAGCAGCTTAGCGGGGGGCAGGGCTAACACTGAAGCTTTCTTT. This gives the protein CASSLAGGRANTEAFF.

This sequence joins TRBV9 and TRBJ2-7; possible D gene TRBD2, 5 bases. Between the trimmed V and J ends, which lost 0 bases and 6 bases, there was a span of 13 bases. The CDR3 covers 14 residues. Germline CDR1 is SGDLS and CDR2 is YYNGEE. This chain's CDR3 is CASSVGGSAPEQYF. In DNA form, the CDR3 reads TGTGCCAGCAGCGTAGGAGGGTCAGCTCCCGAGCAGTACTTC.